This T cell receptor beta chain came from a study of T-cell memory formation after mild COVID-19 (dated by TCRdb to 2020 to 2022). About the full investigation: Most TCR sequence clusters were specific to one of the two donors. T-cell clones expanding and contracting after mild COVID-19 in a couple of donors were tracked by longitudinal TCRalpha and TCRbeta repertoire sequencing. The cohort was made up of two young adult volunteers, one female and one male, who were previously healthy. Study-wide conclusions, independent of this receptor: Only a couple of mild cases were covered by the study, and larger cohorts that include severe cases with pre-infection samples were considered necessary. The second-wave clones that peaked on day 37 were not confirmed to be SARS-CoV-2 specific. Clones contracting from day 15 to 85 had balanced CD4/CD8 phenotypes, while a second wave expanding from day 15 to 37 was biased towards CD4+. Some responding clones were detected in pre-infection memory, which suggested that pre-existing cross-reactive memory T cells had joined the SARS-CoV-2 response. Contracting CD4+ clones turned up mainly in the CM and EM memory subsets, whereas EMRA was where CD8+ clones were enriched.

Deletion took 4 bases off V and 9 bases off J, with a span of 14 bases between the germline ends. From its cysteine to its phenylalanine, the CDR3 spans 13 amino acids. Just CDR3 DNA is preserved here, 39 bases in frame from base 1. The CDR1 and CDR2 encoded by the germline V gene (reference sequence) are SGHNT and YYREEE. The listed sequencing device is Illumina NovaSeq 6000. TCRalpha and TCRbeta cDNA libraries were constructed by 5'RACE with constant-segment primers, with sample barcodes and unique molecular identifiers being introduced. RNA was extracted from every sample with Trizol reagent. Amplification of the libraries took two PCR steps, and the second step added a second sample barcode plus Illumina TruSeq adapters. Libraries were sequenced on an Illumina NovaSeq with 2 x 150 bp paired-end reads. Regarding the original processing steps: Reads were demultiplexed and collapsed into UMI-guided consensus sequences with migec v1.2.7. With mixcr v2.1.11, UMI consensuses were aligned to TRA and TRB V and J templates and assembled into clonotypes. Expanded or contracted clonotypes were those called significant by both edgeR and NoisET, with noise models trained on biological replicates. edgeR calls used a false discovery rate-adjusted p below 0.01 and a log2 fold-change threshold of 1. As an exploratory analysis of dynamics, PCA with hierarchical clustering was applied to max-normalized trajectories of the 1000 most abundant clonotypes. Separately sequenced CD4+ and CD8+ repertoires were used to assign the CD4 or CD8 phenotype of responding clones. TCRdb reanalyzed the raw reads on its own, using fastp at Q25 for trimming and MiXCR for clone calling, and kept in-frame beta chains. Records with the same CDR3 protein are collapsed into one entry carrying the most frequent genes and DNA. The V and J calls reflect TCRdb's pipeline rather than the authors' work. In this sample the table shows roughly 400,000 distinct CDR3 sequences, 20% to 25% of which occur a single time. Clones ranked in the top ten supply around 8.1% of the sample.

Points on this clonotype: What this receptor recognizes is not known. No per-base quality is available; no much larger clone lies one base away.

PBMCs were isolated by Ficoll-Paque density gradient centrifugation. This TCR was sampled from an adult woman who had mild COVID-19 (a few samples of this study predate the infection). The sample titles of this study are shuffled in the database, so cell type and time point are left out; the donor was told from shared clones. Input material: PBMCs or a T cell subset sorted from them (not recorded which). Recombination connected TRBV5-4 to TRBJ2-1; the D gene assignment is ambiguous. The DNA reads TGTGCCAGCAGCCCTCTTTCGGCTATTGAGCAGTTCTTC. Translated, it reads CASSPLSAIEQFF.